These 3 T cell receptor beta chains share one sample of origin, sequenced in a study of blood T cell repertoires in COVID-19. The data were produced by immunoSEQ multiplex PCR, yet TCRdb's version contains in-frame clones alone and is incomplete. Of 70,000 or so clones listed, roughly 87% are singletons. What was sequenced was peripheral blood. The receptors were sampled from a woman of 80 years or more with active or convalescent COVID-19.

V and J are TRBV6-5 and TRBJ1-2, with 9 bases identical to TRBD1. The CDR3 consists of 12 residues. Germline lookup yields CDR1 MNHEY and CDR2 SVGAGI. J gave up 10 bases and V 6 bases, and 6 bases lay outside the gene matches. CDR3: CASRNGQGIYTF. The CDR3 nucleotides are TGTGCCAGCAGGAATGGACAGGGGATCTACACCTTC.

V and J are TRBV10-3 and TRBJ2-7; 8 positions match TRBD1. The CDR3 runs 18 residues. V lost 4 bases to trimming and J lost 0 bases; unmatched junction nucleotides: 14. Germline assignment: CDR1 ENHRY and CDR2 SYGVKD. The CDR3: CAISGGDRQTSSSYEQYF. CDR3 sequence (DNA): TGTGCCATCAGTGGGGGGGACAGGCAAACTAGCAGCTCCTACGAGCAGTACTTC.

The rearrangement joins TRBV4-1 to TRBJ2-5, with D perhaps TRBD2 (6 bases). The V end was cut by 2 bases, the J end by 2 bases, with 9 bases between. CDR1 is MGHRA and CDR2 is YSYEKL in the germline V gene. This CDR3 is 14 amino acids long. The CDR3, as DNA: TGCGCCAGCAGCCAATCGGGAGCACAAGAGACCCAGTACTTC. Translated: CASSQSGAQETQYF.